A selection of T cell receptor beta chains follows, all from one sample in a study of blood T cell repertoires in COVID-19. Sequencing used immunoSEQ multiplex PCR; TCRdb keeps in-frame clones, though not all of them. The sample yields roughly 62,000 clones, about 80% seen once. The specimen was peripheral blood. The receptors shown here come from a man at least 80 years old with COVID-19, enrolled during active disease. The CDR3 runs from the conserved cysteine through the conserved F or W. The D gene is left open where the match is weak. Expanded clones get a size class; other rows say once, few or many, or leave the size out.

V: TRBV19; size: -; D: -; J: TRBJ1-5; CDR3: CASGRGNQPQHF; DNA: TGTGCCAGTGGGAGGGGGAATCAGCCCCAGCATTTT
V: TRBV20-1; size: -; D: -; J: TRBJ1-6; CDR3: CSASPQGYNSPLHF; DNA: TGCAGTGCTAGTCCCCAGGGCTATAATTCACCCCTCCACTTT
V: TRBV27; size: -; D: TRBD2; J: TRBJ2-3; CDR3: CASPGTSGGGNTDTQYF; DNA: TGTGCCAGCCCAGGGACTAGCGGGGGGGGAAACACAGATACGCAGTATTTT
V: TRBV4-1; size: -; D: -; J: TRBJ1-5; CDR3: CASTLGTTNQPQHF; DNA: TGCGCCAGCACTCTAGGGACAACTAATCAGCCCCAGCATTTT
V: TRBV12-3/TRBV12-4; size: -; D: TRBD1; J: TRBJ1-1; CDR3: CASSKQGTEAFF; DNA: TGTGCCAGCTCCAAACAGGGGACTGAAGCTTTCTTT
V: TRBV5-1; size: -; D: TRBD1; J: TRBJ2-6; CDR3: CASSLGTGNSGANVLTF; DNA: TGCGCCAGCAGCTTAGGGACAGGAAACTCTGGGGCCAACGTCCTGACTTTC
V: TRBV6-2/TRBV6-3; size: -; D: -; J: TRBJ1-2; CDR3: CASSYSLHGSYYGYTF; DNA: TGTGCCAGCAGTTATTCCTTACATGGCTCCTACTATGGCTACACCTTC
V: TRBV4-3; size: -; D: -; J: TRBJ1-2; CDR3: CASSQEGSGYGYTF; DNA: TGCGCCAGCAGCCAAGAAGGGAGTGGCTATGGCTACACCTTC
V: TRBV7-2; size: -; D: TRBD2; J: TRBJ2-1; CDR3: CASSLPAGGPEQFF; DNA: TGTGCCAGCAGCTTGCCAGCGGGGGGGCCGGAGCAGTTCTTC
V: TRBV7-2; size: -; D: TRBD1; J: TRBJ1-4; CDR3: CASSQGQGSEKLFF; DNA: TGTGCCAGCAGCCAGGGACAGGGAAGTGAAAAACTGTTTTTT
V: TRBV24-1; size: -; D: -; J: TRBJ2-2; CDR3: CATSGRLVSANTGELFF; DNA: TGTGCCACCAGTGGCCGACTAGTGTCGGCGAACACCGGGGAGCTGTTTTTT
V: TRBV6-2/TRBV6-3; size: -; D: TRBD2; J: TRBJ2-3; CDR3: CASSLGLAGVPDTQYF; DNA: TGTGCCAGCAGTTTGGGACTAGCGGGAGTTCCAGATACGCAGTATTTT
V: TRBV5-1; size: once; D: -; J: TRBJ1-1; CDR3: CASSLPRAGADTEAFF; DNA: TGCGCCAGCAGCCTACCGCGAGCGGGGGCGGACACTGAAGCTTTCTTT
V: TRBV9; size: -; D: -; J: TRBJ2-1; CDR3: CASSVEGDSYNEQFF; DNA: TGTGCCAGCAGCGTAGAGGGGGACTCCTACAATGAGCAGTTCTTC
V: TRBV7-2; size: once; D: -; J: TRBJ2-7; CDR3: CASSLDLRTYEQYF; DNA: TGTGCCAGCAGCTTAGACCTCAGGACCTACGAGCAGTACTTC
V: TRBV2; size: -; D: -; J: TRBJ2-2; CDR3: CASRGPGPPVDTGELFF; DNA: TGTGCCAGCAGGGGGCCCGGGCCGCCGGTGGACACCGGGGAGCTGTTTTTT
V: TRBV2; size: -; D: TRBD1; J: TRBJ2-7; CDR3: CASSLGRDRGSYEQYF; DNA: TGTGCCAGCAGTCTTGGCAGGGACAGGGGGAGCTACGAGCAGTACTTC
V: TRBV6-2/TRBV6-3; size: -; D: -; J: TRBJ1-6; CDR3: CASSYLGAGGSNSPLHF; DNA: TGTGCCAGCAGTTACTTGGGGGCAGGAGGAAGTAATTCACCCCTCCACTTT
V: TRBV11-3; size: -; D: -; J: TRBJ2-2; CDR3: CASSRTTTGELFF; DNA: TGTGCCAGCAGCCGGACAACCACCGGGGAGCTGTTTTTT
V: TRBV7-2; size: -; D: -; J: TRBJ2-7; CDR3: CASSFSGGDEQYF; DNA: TGTGCCAGCAGCTTCAGCGGTGGCGACGAGCAGTACTTC
V: TRBV18; size: -; D: -; J: TRBJ1-1; CDR3: CASSAAGTTTEAFF; DNA: TGTGCCAGCTCAGCAGCCGGGACTACGACTGAAGCTTTCTTT
V: TRBV29-1; size: -; D: TRBD2; J: TRBJ2-1; CDR3: CSVVIGGGLYNEQFF; DNA: TGCAGCGTTGTGATTGGCGGGGGACTTTACAATGAGCAGTTCTTC
V: TRBV6-4; size: -; D: -; J: TRBJ2-6; CDR3: CASSLSRSSGANVLTF; DNA: TGTGCCAGCAGTCTTTCACGCAGCTCTGGGGCCAACGTCCTGACTTTC
V: TRBV12-3/TRBV12-4; size: once; D: -; J: TRBJ1-6; CDR3: CASTSGYSPLHF; DNA: TGTGCCAGCACCTCCGGGTATTCACCCCTCCACTTT
V: TRBV10-3; size: once; D: TRBD2; J: TRBJ2-1; CDR3: CAISPTSGGAGEQFF; DNA: TGTGCCATCAGCCCGACTAGCGGGGGGGCCGGTGAGCAGTTCTTC
V: TRBV6-2/TRBV6-3; size: -; D: TRBD2; J: TRBJ2-5; CDR3: CASSFTTQGLARETQYF; DNA: TGTGCCAGCAGTTTTACAACCCAGGGACTAGCGAGAGAGACCCAGTACTTC
V: TRBV10-1; size: -; D: -; J: TRBJ2-3; CDR3: CASSERRDIHTDTQYF; DNA: TGCGCCAGCAGTGAGAGAAGGGACATCCACACAGATACGCAGTATTTT
V: TRBV6-5; size: -; D: TRBD2; J: TRBJ2-6; CDR3: CASSYPGGVGANVLTF; DNA: TGTGCCAGCAGTTACCCGGGGGGAGTTGGGGCCAACGTCCTGACTTTC
V: TRBV5-1; size: -; D: -; J: TRBJ2-5; CDR3: CASSLAAGEETQYF; DNA: TGCGCCAGCAGCTTGGCGGCAGGGGAAGAGACCCAGTACTTC
V: TRBV5-4; size: -; D: TRBD1; J: TRBJ2-3; CDR3: CASSLEAGTGADTQYF; DNA: TGTGCCAGCAGCCTGGAGGCCGGGACAGGGGCAGATACGCAGTATTTT
V: TRBV27; size: -; D: TRBD1; J: TRBJ1-1; CDR3: CASSRVTGDTEAFF; DNA: TGTGCCAGCAGCCGTGTGACAGGGGACACTGAAGCTTTCTTT
V: TRBV6-4; size: -; D: -; J: TRBJ1-1; CDR3: CASSGTGLRGGNTEAFF; DNA: TGTGCCAGCAGTGGGACCGGACTAAGGGGTGGGAACACTGAAGCTTTCTTT
V: TRBV5-4; size: -; D: TRBD2; J: TRBJ2-1; CDR3: CASSFVGLAGLNEQFF; DNA: TGTGCCAGCAGCTTCGTGGGACTAGCGGGATTAAATGAGCAGTTCTTC